This TCR beta chain derives from a study of cytomegalovirus exposure and HLA in healthy donors. In the PCR, 60 Vbeta and 13 Jbeta primers were used. The assay was immunoSEQ multiplex PCR, and TCRdb's table has in-frame clones only and misses some. This sample has approximately 150,000 clones, with approximately 73% found just once. CDR1 and CDR2 (germline): SGHAT, FQNNGV. CDR3 length: 15 amino acids. J lost 7 bases, V lost 4 bases, and 11 bases had no gene match. This receptor was taken from a man aged 25-45 years in good health and CMV-seropositive. Source material: PBMCs. V and J are TRBV11-2 and TRBJ2-5; 8 positions match TRBD1. The CDR3 spells CASSSSTGELGTQYF. The CDR3 nucleotides read TGTGCCAGCAGCTCCTCGACAGGGGAGTTGGGGACCCAGTACTTC.